This T cell receptor beta chain is from a study of immune cell composition in non-small cell lung cancer. The table came from immunoSEQ multiplex PCR; TCRdb's copy has only in-frame clones and leaves some out. The profile shows 2,000 or so clones, over 65% of them singletons. The CDR3 runs to 14 residues. Trimming cost V 4 bases and J 1 base, with 12 bases left between them. Germline assignment: CDR1 SGHDT and CDR2 YYEEEE. Normal lung was taken at the farthest possible site, at least 3 cm from tumour. V is TRBV5-6 and J is TRBJ2-7, with D maybe TRBD1 (5 bases). The sequence came from a human donor with non-small cell lung cancer. The source material was non-adjacent lung tissue. This CDR3 reads CASSLRTRSYEQYF. In DNA form, the CDR3 reads TGTGCCAGCAGCCTCAGGACACGGTCCTACGAGCAGTACTTC. Based on the CDR3 plus reference TRBV5-6 and TRBJ2-7, the full variable domain is DAGVTQSPTHLIKTRGQQVTLRCSPKSGHDTVSWYQQALGQGPQFIFQYYEEEERQRGNFPDRFSGHQFPNYSSELNVNALLLGDSALYLCASSLRTRSYEQYFGPGTRLTVT.